What follows is one TCR beta chain and its context. Original processing methods: Quantification of nucleated cells was approximated via reference gene primer amplification. TCRdb's copy holds only in-frame clones and misses some; the assay was immunoSEQ multiplex PCR. For V, J and clone size, that table is used; D and trimming come from the DNA. This sample carries 61,000 or so clones, around four fifths of them seen once, and the ten largest clones take around 3.7%. These data originate in a study of blood T cell repertoires in COVID-19. Study at large: Acute and convalescent COVID-19 specimens originated in the United States, Italy and Spain. Sources were T cells, B-cell-depleted T cells, or PBMCs; the material itself was cDNA or gDNA.

This sequence originates from a woman of 80 years or more with acute or convalescent COVID-19. Sequencing was performed on peripheral blood.

CDR3 in amino acids: CASSATSGRQAGELFF. The CDR3 nucleotides are TGTGCCAGCAGCGCGACTAGCGGGCGGCAGGCCGGGGAGCTGTTTTTT. The rearrangement joins TRBV9 to TRBJ2-2; 10 bases match TRBD2. Trimming took 3 bases from V and 6 from J; bases not matched to a gene: 8. The CDR3 is made up of 16 amino acids. Germline V gene lookup returns CDR1 SGDLS and CDR2 YYNGEE.